The 30 T cell receptor beta chains reported below all come from one sample, sequenced in a study of TIL therapy for anti-PD-1-resistant metastatic lung cancer. Sequencing used immunoSEQ v3. TCRdb's table, derived via immunoSEQ multiplex PCR, lists solely in-frame clones and lacks some. The table lists under 35,000 clones, 74% of them singletons. The time point was: pre-treatment sample, taken before nivolumab and TIL therapy. This specimen was blood, taken at baseline. The receptors here all came from a woman aged 25-85 years with non-small cell lung cancer.

The count of this clone is one. The chain has TRBV5-8 and TRBJ2-3, with TRBD2 matching 8 bases. The CDR3 has 17 amino acids. Trimming removed 4 bases from V and 5 bases from J; junction bases left unmatched: 15. Germline loops: CDR1 SGHTS, CDR2 YDEGEE. The CDR3 DNA reads as TGTGCCAGCAGCGACAAGACTGGACTAGCTGTACGAGATACGCAGTATTTT. It is translated as CASSDKTGLAVRDTQYF.

The CDR3: CASSPSDSRGYTF. CDR3 in DNA: TGTGCCAGCTCACCCAGCGATTCTCGGGGCTACACCTTC. The chain uses TRBV18 and TRBJ1-2; D unresolved. Germline V gene lookup returns CDR1 KGHSH and CDR2 LQKENI. This CDR3 spans 13 amino acids. V was cut by 3 bases and J by 8 bases, with 13 bases left in between.

The chain combines TRBV14 with TRBJ2-5; TRBD2 might be the D (6 bases). Germline CDR1 reads SGHDN; CDR2 reads FVKESK. The CDR3 runs 15 residues. Deletions cut 4 bases from V and 0 bases from J, with 12 bases between. This CDR3 is CASSPGLAYQETQYF. The CDR3 region has the DNA TGTGCCAGCAGCCCCGGCCTAGCGTACCAAGAGACCCAGTACTTC.

This clone was counted once. Other nucleotide sequences in the sample specify the same CDR3. This chain connects TRBV5-1 to TRBJ2-3; D unresolved. The V and J ends lost 5 bases and 3 bases respectively, with 7 bases between them. Germline assignment: CDR1 SGHRS and CDR2 YFSETQ. This CDR3 region has 12 residues. DNA of the CDR3: TGCGCCAGCAGGGTCTCTACAGATACGCAGTATTTT. This sequence encodes CASRVSTDTQYF. Supplemented by reference TRBV5-1 and TRBJ2-3, the full variable domain reads KAGVTQTPRYLIKTRGQQVTLSCSPISGHRSVSWYQQTPGQGLQFLFEYFSETQRNKGNFPGRFSGRQFSNSRSEMNVSTLELGDSALYLCASRVSTDTQYFGPGTRLTVL.

The J gene is TRBJ2-3, the V gene TRBV30; 16 bases align to TRBD2. Germline CDR1 reads GTSNPN; CDR2 reads SVGIG (reference sequence). J lost 4 bases, V lost 2 bases, and 12 bases had no gene match. This CDR3 spans 19 amino acids. This CDR3 reads CAWSLGGGTSGRAADTQYF. The CDR3 DNA sequence: TGTGCCTGGAGTCTGGGGGGAGGGACTAGCGGGAGGGCCGCAGATACGCAGTATTTT.

This clone was counted between two and nine times. J is TRBJ1-1 and V is TRBV5-6, with TRBD1 as a possible D gene (5 bases). The CDR3 sequence is 14 residues long. Per the germline V gene, CDR1 is SGHDT and CDR2 is YYEEEE. V lost 6 bases, J lost 0 bases, and 12 bases lay in between. In DNA, the CDR3 is TGTGCCAGCACCCTGGGGCAGTTGAACACTGAAGCTTTCTTT. Its translation: CASTLGQLNTEAFF. The whole variable domain, remainder taken from reference TRBV5-6 and TRBJ1-1, is DAGVTQSPTHLIKTRGQQVTLRCSPKSGHDTVSWYQQALGQGPQFIFQYYEEEERQRGNFPDRFSGHQFPNYSSELNVNALLLGDSALYLCASTLGQLNTEAFFGQGTRLTVV.

The genes are TRBV7-9 and TRBJ1-2, with 8 positions matching TRBD1. The CDR3 covers 15 residues. V trimming: 4 bases; J trimming: 6 bases; junction bases outside the gene matches: 10. The germline V gene encodes CDR1 SEHNR and CDR2 FQNEAQ (reference sequence). In DNA form, the CDR3 reads TGTGCCAGCAGCTCCTCTGGACAGGGAATACATGGCTACACCTTC. Protein sequence: CASSSSGQGIHGYTF.

The chain combines TRBV15 with TRBJ1-2, with D possibly matching TRBD1 (5 bases). The CDR3 length is 17 residues. CDR1 and CDR2 from the germline V gene are LNHNV and YYDKDF (reference sequence). V lost 5 bases to trimming and J lost 3 bases, with 22 bases between them. The CDR3 spells CATSAAHFPSGDYGYTF. In DNA, the CDR3 is TGTGCCACCAGCGCCGCCCATTTCCCTTCGGGGGACTATGGCTACACCTTC. The entire variable domain, with the rest obtained from reference TRBV15 and TRBJ1-2, is as follows: DAMVIQNPRYQVTQFGKPVTLSCSQTLNHNVMYWYQQKSSQAPKLLFHYYDKDFNNEADTPDNFQSRRPNTSFCFLDIRSPGLGDTAMYLCATSAAHFPSGDYGYTFGSGTRLTVV.

This chain uses TRBV5-1 with TRBJ2-3, with TRBD2 identical over 9 bases. This CDR3 is 15 amino acids long. Germline lookup yields CDR1 SGHRS and CDR2 YFSETQ. V shed 4 bases, J shed 2 bases, and the junction held 5 bases outside the gene matches. The CDR3 DNA is TGCGCCAGCAGCAAGACTAGCGGAGTCACAGATACGCAGTATTTT. Translation: CASSKTSGVTDTQYF.

The genes are TRBV5-1 and TRBJ1-6, with D possibly being TRBD1 (5 bases). Germline V gives CDR1 SGHRS, CDR2 YFSETQ. V was clipped by 2 bases and J by 9 bases, with 12 bases between them. This CDR3 contains 14 residues. The CDR3 sequence: CASSLTGALSPLHF. CDR3 nucleotide sequence: TGCGCCAGCAGCTTAACAGGAGCACTTTCACCCCTCCACTTT.

The chain joins TRBV29-1 to TRBJ1-2, with D unclear. Germline V lookup: CDR1 SQVTM, CDR2 ANQGSEA. The CDR3 is 12 residues long. Trimming stripped 2 bases from V and 0 bases from J, with 4 bases between. CDR3 region: CSVESANYGYTF. The DNA for the CDR3 is TGCAGCGTTGAAAGTGCTAACTATGGCTACACCTTC.

J is TRBJ2-3 and V is TRBV5-1, with TRBD2 as a possible D gene (6 bases). The CDR3 consists of 15 residues. Per germline, CDR1 SGHRS and CDR2 YFSETQ. Trimming left V 4 bases short and J 0 bases short, with 12 bases between. CDR3 loop: CASSGSGPSTDTQYF. The CDR3 DNA follows: TGCGCCAGCAGCGGAAGCGGGCCTAGCACAGATACGCAGTATTTT. Full variable domain (outside the CDR3, taken from reference TRBV5-1 and TRBJ2-3): KAGVTQTPRYLIKTRGQQVTLSCSPISGHRSVSWYQQTPGQGLQFLFEYFSETQRNKGNFPGRFSGRQFSNSRSEMNVSTLELGDSALYLCASSGSGPSTDTQYFGPGTRLTVL.

In its sample, this clone was seen once. This sequence joins TRBV2 and TRBJ1-5; TRBD1 might be the D (6 bases). Germline V lookup: CDR1 SNHLY, CDR2 FYNNEI. V was clipped by 1 base and J by 3 bases, with 7 bases between them. This CDR3 is 14 amino acids long. The CDR3 loop is CASSEDRVNQPQHF. In nucleotides, the CDR3 is TGTGCCAGCAGTGAAGACAGGGTCAATCAGCCCCAGCATTTT.

The chain links TRBV27 to TRBJ1-5; no definite D call. CDR1 and CDR2 (germline): MNHEY, SMNVEV (reference sequence). Trimming left V 4 bases short and J 0 bases short, with 4 bases between. This CDR3 spans 13 amino acids. This CDR3 reads CASSSYSNQPQHF. The CDR3 coding sequence is TGTGCCAGCAGTTCGTATAGCAATCAGCCCCAGCATTTT.

The rearrangement uses TRBV29-1 and TRBJ2-5, with 9 bases that match TRBD1. The DNA matches TRBJ2-7 better at its end, which makes the J call doubtful. The CDR3 is 13 amino acids. Germline V gene sequence: CDR1 SQVTM, CDR2 ANQGSEA. The CDR3 region has the DNA TGCAGCGGCCGGGGACAGGGTATAAGCGAGCAGTACTTC. This translates into CSGRGQGISEQYF.

This clone was counted only a few times. V is TRBV6-4 and J is TRBJ2-3; 11 nucleotides align to TRBD2. The CDR3 runs to 15 residues. V lost 2 bases and J lost 6; bases outside the gene matches: 4. The germline V gene has CDR1 MRHNA and CDR2 SNTAGT. The chain's CDR3 is CASSDGVAGGDTQYF. The CDR3, as DNA: TGTGCCAGCAGTGACGGTGTAGCGGGAGGGGATACGCAGTATTTT.

This clone was seen only once. The rearrangement links TRBV6-1 to TRBJ1-2, with D possibly matching TRBD1 (5 bases). V was cut by 8 bases and J by 4 bases, with 11 bases left in between. The germline gives CDR1 MNHNS, CDR2 SASEGT. There are 12 residues in the CDR3. This CDR3 reads CASGGAFYGYTF. CDR3 DNA sequence: TGTGCCAGCGGAGGGGCTTTCTATGGCTACACCTTC.

This chain joins TRBV2 and TRBJ2-7; no clear D. The germline V gene encodes CDR1 SNHLY and CDR2 FYNNEI. V lost 2 bases to trimming and J lost 3 bases, with 14 bases between them. There are 15 residues in the CDR3. As DNA, the CDR3 is TGTGCCAGCAGTGAATTAACAGCCTCTCTCTACGAGCAGTACTTC. Its translation: CASSELTASLYEQYF.

V usage is TRBV30 and J usage is TRBJ1-6; a weak D match, TRBD1 (5 bases). This CDR3 comprises 15 residues. Trimming removed 2 bases from V and 9 bases from J, with 17 bases in between. The germline CDR1 and CDR2 sequences are GTSNPN and SVGIG (reference sequence). The CDR3 DNA is TGTGCCTGGAGTCCACCCCGGGGGGGGGTTTCACCCCTCCACTTT. This codes for CAWSPPRGGVSPLHF.

This chain joins TRBV7-6 and TRBJ2-6, with D uncertain. V was cut by 2 bases and J by 1 base, with 6 bases left in between. The CDR3 contains 15 residues. The germline V gene encodes CDR1 SGHVS and CDR2 FNYEAQ. CDR3 nucleotides: TGTGCCAGCAGCTTAACTGCATCTGGGGCCAACGTCCTGACTTTC. Amino acids: CASSLTASGANVLTF.

Worth noting for this clone: The junction departs from germline at one end; a sequencing error may be responsible. CDR3 nucleotides: TGTGCCAGCAGTTCAGGGACAGACTACGGCTACACCTTC. The encoded protein is CASSSGTDYGYTF. The V gene is TRBV28, the J gene TRBJ1-2; 7 nucleotides match TRBD1. The CDR3 is 13 amino acids. The germline V gene has CDR1 MDHEN and CDR2 SYDVKM.

J is TRBJ1-2 and V is TRBV7-8; 9 nucleotides line up with TRBD1. The germline CDR1 and CDR2 sequences are SGHVS and FQNEAQ. V was pared by 3 bases and J by 2 bases, with 7 bases of the junction left unmatched. The length of the CDR3 is 16 residues. The CDR3: CASSLVGTGKNYGYTF. The CDR3 nucleotides are TGTGCCAGCAGCTTGGTCGGGACAGGGAAAAACTATGGCTACACCTTC.

The chain combines TRBV5-1 with TRBJ2-2; unclear D gene. The CDR3 runs to 15 residues. The germline V and J ends were trimmed by 3 bases and 6 bases, with 15 bases remaining between them. Germline V lookup: CDR1 SGHRS, CDR2 YFSETQ. CDR3 region: CASSSDGLGAGELFF. The CDR3 nucleotides are TGCGCCAGCAGCTCGGACGGCCTAGGAGCCGGGGAGCTGTTTTTT.

The rearrangement links TRBV5-4 to TRBJ2-7, with TRBD2 matching over 9 bases. The CDR3 consists of 15 residues. The V segment lost 4 bases and the J segment 2 bases; nucleotides outside the gene matches: 7. Germline values: CDR1 SGHNT, CDR2 YYREEE (reference sequence). CDR3 nucleotides: TGTGCCAGCAGCCCCCCTAGCGGGAAGGCCTACGAGCAGTACTTC. It specifies CASSPPSGKAYEQYF.

J is TRBJ2-1 and V is TRBV7-2, with TRBD2 matching over 8 bases. The CDR3 consists of 13 residues. Germline assignment: CDR1 SGHTA and CDR2 FQGNSA. Losses at the gene ends were 7 bases for V and 16 bases for J; bases not matched to a gene: 15. The DNA for the CDR3 is TGTGCCAGCACCACCCGCGGGGGGACTAAAATTTTCTTC. Protein sequence: CASTTRGGTKIFF.

J is TRBJ2-7 and V is TRBV19; D is possibly TRBD1 (7 bases). This CDR3 is built from 14 residues. The ends were cut back, 5 bases at V and 6 bases at J, with 17 bases in the middle. The germline CDR1 and CDR2 sequences are LNHDA and SQIVND (reference sequence). The CDR3: CASSSGLRGAEQYF. In DNA form, the CDR3 reads TGTGCCAGTAGTTCCGGCCTCAGGGGGGCCGAGCAGTACTTC.

On this clone itself: Other DNA sequences in this sample translate to the same CDR3. The chain couples TRBV5-1 to TRBJ2-3, with D unresolved. Germline V gene data show CDR1 as SGHRS and CDR2 as YFSETQ. V lost 2 bases and J lost 1, with 5 bases in between. The CDR3 totals 13 residues. The CDR3 DNA is TGCGCCAGCAGCTTCCCTGGCACAGATACGCAGTATTTT. Translating it yields CASSFPGTDTQYF.

The rearrangement uses TRBV5-1 and TRBJ2-1; the D gene is possibly TRBD2 (5 bases). Trimming stripped 4 bases from V and 0 bases from J, with 14 bases between. Germline V CDR1 and CDR2: SGHRS, YFSETQ. The CDR3 totals 16 residues. The CDR3 sequence is CASSRKADSSYNEQFF. DNA for the CDR3: TGCGCCAGCAGCAGAAAAGCGGATAGCTCCTACAATGAGCAGTTCTTC.

V and J are TRBV2 and TRBJ1-1; D ambiguous. The CDR3 is 13 residues long. Trimming took off 1 base at V and 0 bases at J, with 3 bases between the two ends. Per germline, CDR1 SNHLY and CDR2 FYNNEI. CDR3 amino acids: CASSEDLNTEAFF. Written as DNA, the CDR3 is TGTGCCAGCAGTGAAGACTTGAACACTGAAGCTTTCTTT.

The chain links TRBV7-6 to TRBJ2-7; weak D call: TRBD2 (6 bases). V dropped 4 bases and J dropped 4 bases, with 14 bases sitting between them. The CDR3 loop spans 14 amino acids. CDR1 and CDR2 from the germline V gene are SGHVS and FNYEAQ. The CDR3 coding sequence is TGTGCCAGCAGCTCCGGGCGGGATAAATACGAGCAGTACTTC. Amino acids: CASSSGRDKYEQYF.